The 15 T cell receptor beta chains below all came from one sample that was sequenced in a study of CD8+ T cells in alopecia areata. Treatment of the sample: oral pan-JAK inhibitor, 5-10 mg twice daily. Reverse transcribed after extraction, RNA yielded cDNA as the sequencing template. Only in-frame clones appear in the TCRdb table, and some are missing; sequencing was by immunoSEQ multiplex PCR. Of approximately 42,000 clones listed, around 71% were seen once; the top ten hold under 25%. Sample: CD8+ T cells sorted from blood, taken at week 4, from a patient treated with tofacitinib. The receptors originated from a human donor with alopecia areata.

The CDR3 bases are TGTGCCAGCAGTTTGAGTGGGGTCCAAGAGACCCAGTACTTC. Its protein is CASSLSGVQETQYF. The V and J genes are TRBV27 and TRBJ2-5; D is undetermined. V lost 3 bases, J lost 1 base, and 9 bases lay in between. Germline V lookup: CDR1 MNHEY, CDR2 SMNVEV (reference sequence). The CDR3 is 14 residues long.

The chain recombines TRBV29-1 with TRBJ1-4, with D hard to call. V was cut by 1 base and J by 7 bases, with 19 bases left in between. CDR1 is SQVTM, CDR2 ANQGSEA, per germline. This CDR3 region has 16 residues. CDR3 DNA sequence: TGCAGCGTTGAAGGCCGACATCGGGGTGGCGGTGAAAAACTGTTTTTT. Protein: CSVEGRHRGGGEKLFF.

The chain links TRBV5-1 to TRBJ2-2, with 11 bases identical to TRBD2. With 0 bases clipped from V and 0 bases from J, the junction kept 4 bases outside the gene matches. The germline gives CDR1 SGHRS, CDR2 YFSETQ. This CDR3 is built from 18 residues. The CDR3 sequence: CASSLELAGVSNTGELFF. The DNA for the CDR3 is TGCGCCAGCAGCTTGGAACTAGCGGGGGTTTCGAACACCGGGGAGCTGTTTTTT.

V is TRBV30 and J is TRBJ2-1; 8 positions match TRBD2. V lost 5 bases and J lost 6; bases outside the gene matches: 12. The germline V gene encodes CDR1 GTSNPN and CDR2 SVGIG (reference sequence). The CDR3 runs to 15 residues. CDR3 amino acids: CAWEPLAGYPNEQFF. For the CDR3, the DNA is TGTGCCTGGGAACCTTTAGCGGGGTACCCCAATGAGCAGTTCTTC.

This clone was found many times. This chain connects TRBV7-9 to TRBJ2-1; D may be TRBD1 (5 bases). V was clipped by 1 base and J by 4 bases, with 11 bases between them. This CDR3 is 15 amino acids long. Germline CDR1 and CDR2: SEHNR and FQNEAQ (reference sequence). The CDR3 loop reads CASSLETGPYNEQFF. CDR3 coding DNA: TGTGCCAGCAGCTTAGAAACAGGACCGTACAATGAGCAGTTCTTC.

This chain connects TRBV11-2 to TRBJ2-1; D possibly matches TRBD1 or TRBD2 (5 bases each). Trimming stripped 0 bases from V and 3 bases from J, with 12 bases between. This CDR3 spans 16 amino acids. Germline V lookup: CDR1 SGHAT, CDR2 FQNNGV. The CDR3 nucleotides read TGTGCCAGCAGCTTAGATCTGTGGGGGAACTACAATGAGCAGTTCTTC. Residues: CASSLDLWGNYNEQFF.

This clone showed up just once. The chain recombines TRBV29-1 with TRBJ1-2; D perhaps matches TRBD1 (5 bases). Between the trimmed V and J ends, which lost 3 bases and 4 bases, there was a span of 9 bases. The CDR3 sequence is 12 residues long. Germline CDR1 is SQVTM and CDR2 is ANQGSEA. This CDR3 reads CSVDGGPYGYTF. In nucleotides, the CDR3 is TGCAGCGTTGACGGGGGACCCTATGGCTACACCTTC.

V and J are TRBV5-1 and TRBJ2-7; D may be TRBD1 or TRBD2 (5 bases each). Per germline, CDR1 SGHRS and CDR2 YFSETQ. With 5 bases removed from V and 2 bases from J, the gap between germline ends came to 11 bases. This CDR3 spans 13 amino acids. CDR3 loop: CASSWDGTYEQYF. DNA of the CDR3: TGCGCCAGCAGTTGGGACGGAACCTACGAGCAGTACTTC.

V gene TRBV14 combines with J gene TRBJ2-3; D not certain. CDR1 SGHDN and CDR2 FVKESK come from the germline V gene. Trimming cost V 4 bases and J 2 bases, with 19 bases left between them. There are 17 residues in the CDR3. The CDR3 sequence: CASSPPSDKRFTDTQYF. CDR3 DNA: TGTGCCAGCAGCCCGCCTTCAGACAAGCGCTTCACAGATACGCAGTATTTT.

CDR3: CSVEDRVGQPQHF. In DNA form, the CDR3 reads TGCAGCGTCGAGGACAGGGTGGGTCAGCCCCAGCATTTT. The genes are TRBV29-1 and TRBJ1-5; 8 nucleotides align to TRBD1. Per germline, CDR1 SQVTM and CDR2 ANQGSEA. V shed 6 bases and J 6 bases; nucleotides not matched to a gene: 7. The CDR3 spans 13 residues.

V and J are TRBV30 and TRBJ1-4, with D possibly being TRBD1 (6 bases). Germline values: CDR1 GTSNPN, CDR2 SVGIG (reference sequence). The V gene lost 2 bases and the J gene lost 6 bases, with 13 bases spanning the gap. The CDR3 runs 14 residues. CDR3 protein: CAWSNGGGDEKLFF. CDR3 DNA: TGTGCCTGGAGTAACGGGGGCGGCGATGAAAAACTGTTTTTT.

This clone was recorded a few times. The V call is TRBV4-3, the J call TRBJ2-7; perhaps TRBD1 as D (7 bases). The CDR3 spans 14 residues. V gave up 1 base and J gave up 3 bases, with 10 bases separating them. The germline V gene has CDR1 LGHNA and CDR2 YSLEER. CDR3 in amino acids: CASSQARGVYEQYF. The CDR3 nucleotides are TGCGCCAGCAGCCAAGCCAGGGGGGTCTACGAGCAGTACTTC.

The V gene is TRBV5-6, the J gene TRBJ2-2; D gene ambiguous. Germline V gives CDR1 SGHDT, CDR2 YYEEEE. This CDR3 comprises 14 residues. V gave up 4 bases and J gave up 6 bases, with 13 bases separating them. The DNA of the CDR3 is TGTGCCAGCAGCACACGCTTCGGACCCGGGGAGCTGTTTTTT. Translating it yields CASSTRFGPGELFF.

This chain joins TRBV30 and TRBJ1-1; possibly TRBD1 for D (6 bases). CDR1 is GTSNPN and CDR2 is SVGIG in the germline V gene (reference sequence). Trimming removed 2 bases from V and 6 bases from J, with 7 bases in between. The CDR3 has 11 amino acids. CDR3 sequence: CAWSQGPEAFF. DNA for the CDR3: TGTGCCTGGAGTCAGGGGCCTGAAGCTTTCTTT.

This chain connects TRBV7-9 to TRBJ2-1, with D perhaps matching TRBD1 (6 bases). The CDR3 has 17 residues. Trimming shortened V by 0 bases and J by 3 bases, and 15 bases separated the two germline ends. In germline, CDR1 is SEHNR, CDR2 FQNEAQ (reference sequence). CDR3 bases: TGTGCCAGCAGCTTAGCGAAGGGGGTTGAGGTCTACAATGAGCAGTTCTTC. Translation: CASSLAKGVEVYNEQFF.